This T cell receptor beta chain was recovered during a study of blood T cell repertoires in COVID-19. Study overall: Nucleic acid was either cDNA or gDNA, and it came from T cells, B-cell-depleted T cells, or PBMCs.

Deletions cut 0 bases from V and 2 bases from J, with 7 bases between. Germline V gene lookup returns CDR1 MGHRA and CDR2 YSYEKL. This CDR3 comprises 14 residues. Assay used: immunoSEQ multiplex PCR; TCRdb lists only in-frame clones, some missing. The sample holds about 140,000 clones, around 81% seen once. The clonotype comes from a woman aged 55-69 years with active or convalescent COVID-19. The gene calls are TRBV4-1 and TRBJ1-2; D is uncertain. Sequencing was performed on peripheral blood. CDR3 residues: CASSQDGGNYGYTF. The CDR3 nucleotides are TGCGCCAGCAGCCAAGATGGCGGAAACTATGGCTACACCTTC.